One sample yielded the 16 T cell receptor beta chains listed below, sequenced in a study of cytomegalovirus exposure and HLA in healthy donors. 60 Vbeta and 13 Jbeta primers were used in PCR. The repertoire was sequenced with immunoSEQ multiplex PCR; TCRdb's copy has only in-frame clones and lacks some. The data contain some 200,000 clones, roughly 91% of them singletons. The specimen sequenced was PBMCs. These receptors were obtained from a woman under 30 in good health and CMV-seronegative.

The chain uses TRBV7-8 and TRBJ2-1; 11 bases align to TRBD2. The CDR3 has 16 residues. V trimming: 2 bases; J trimming: 7 bases; junction bases outside the gene matches: 7. The germline gives CDR1 SGHVS, CDR2 FQNEAQ. The DNA of the CDR3 is TGTGCCAGCAGCTTACGTCGACTAGCGGGGACTAATGAGCAGTTCTTC. Protein product: CASSLRRLAGTNEQFF.

V is TRBV7-2 and J is TRBJ1-4; 7 bases are shared with TRBD1. The CDR3 is 16 amino acids. V shed 4 bases, J shed 10 bases, and the junction held 15 bases outside the gene matches. Germline CDR1 reads SGHTA; CDR2 reads FQGNSA. The CDR3 bases are TGTGCCAGCAGCTCAGTGACAGGGCTGGATCAGGGAAAACTGTTTTTT. This translates into CASSSVTGLDQGKLFF. The complete variable domain, with remaining parts taken from reference TRBV7-2 and TRBJ1-4, reads GAGVSQSPSNKVTEKGKDVELRCDPISGHTALYWYRQSLGQGLEFLIYFQGNSAPDKSGLPSDRFSAERTGGSVSTLTIQRTQQEDSAVYLCASSSVTGLDQGKLFFGSGTQLSVL.

Worth noting for this clone: Other DNA sequences in the same sample also yield this CDR3. CDR3 sequence (DNA): TGTGCCAGCAGGCCGACAGGATCTGGAAACACCATATATTTT. Translation gives CASRPTGSGNTIYF. This rearrangement joins TRBV5-4 to TRBJ1-3; tentatively, D is TRBD1 (6 bases). The CDR3 has 14 residues. Trimming stripped 5 bases from V and 1 base from J, with 10 bases between. Germline V CDR1 and CDR2: SGHNT, YYREEE (reference sequence).

The CDR3: CASSQEPSGRNEQYF. CDR3 bases: TGCGCCAGCAGCCAAGAGCCTAGCGGGAGGAACGAGCAGTACTTC. This rearrangement joins TRBV4-1 to TRBJ2-7; 11 nucleotides agree with TRBD2. V lost 0 bases and J lost 5; bases outside the gene matches: 3. The germline CDR1 and CDR2 sequences are MGHRA and YSYEKL. The CDR3 consists of 15 residues.

This clone was seen a handful of times. V gene TRBV9 combines with J gene TRBJ1-1; 9 bases are shared with TRBD1. The CDR3 runs to 12 residues. The germline V gene has CDR1 SGDLS and CDR2 YYNGEE. The V gene end was trimmed by 4 bases and the J gene end by 10 bases; junction bases not matched to a gene: 5. The CDR3 loop is CASSSTGGRAFF. The CDR3, as DNA: TGTGCCAGCAGCTCCACAGGGGGCAGAGCTTTCTTT.

CDR3 DNA sequence: TGTGCCAGCAGTTCTCTTGGGGGGGTTGACACCGGGGAGCTGTTTTTT. Translation gives CASSSLGGVDTGELFF. The J gene is TRBJ2-2, the V gene TRBV6-5, with 7 bases matching TRBD2. This CDR3 region has 16 residues. The germline V gene has CDR1 MNHEY and CDR2 SVGAGI. With V trimmed by 4 bases and J by 3 bases, 8 bases remained unmatched.

The V and J genes are TRBV5-4 and TRBJ1-2; 7 positions agree with TRBD1. CDR3 length equals 16 residues. Germline CDR1 reads SGHNT; CDR2 reads YYREEE (reference sequence). J was trimmed by 8 bases and V by 1 base; bases with no gene match: 14. The CDR3 nucleotides read TGTGCCAGCAGCTTGTTCGGGACAGTCTCCTCGGGAGGCTACACCTTC. Translated, it gives CASSLFGTVSSGGYTF.

The chain carries TRBV7-9 and TRBJ1-6; 7 nucleotides line up with TRBD1. This CDR3 comprises 15 residues. Looked up from germline, CDR1 is SEHNR and CDR2 is FQNEAQ (reference sequence). The junction had 5 bases not matched to a gene; V was cut back by 4 bases and J by 5 bases. This CDR3 reads CASSWDSLDNSPLHF. The CDR3 DNA reads TGTGCCAGCAGCTGGGACAGCCTGGATAATTCACCCCTCCACTTT.

In nucleotides, the CDR3 is TGTGCCTGGAGTGTACTTGCGGGAGGGCCGCGGGTGGGGGAGACCCAGTACTTC. Translating it yields CAWSVLAGGPRVGETQYF. This rearrangement joins TRBV30 to TRBJ2-5; 9 bases line up with TRBD2. J gave up 5 bases and V 0 bases, and 16 bases lay outside the gene matches. Germline CDR1 GTSNPN, CDR2 SVGIG (reference sequence). The CDR3 covers 18 residues. The full variable domain, with the rest looked up from reference TRBV30 and TRBJ2-5, is SQTIHQWPATLVQPVGSPLSLECTVEGTSNPNLYWYRQAAGRGLQLLFYSVGIGQISSEVPQNLSASRPQDRQFILSSKKLLLSDSGFYLCAWSVLAGGPRVGETQYFGPGTRLLVL.

V usage is TRBV19 and J usage is TRBJ2-1, with TRBD1 matching 9 bases. This CDR3 spans 15 amino acids. V shed 4 bases, J shed 6 bases, and the junction held 7 bases outside the gene matches. Germline lookup yields CDR1 LNHDA and CDR2 SQIVND (reference sequence). The CDR3 loop is CASSTRTGVGNEQFF. CDR3 DNA sequence: TGTGCCAGTAGTACCCGGACAGGGGTTGGCAATGAGCAGTTCTTC.

The chain recombines TRBV9 with TRBJ2-1; 10 nucleotides match TRBD2. Germline V gene sequence: CDR1 SGDLS, CDR2 YYNGEE. The CDR3 extends over 17 amino acids. Trimming removed 0 bases from V and 4 bases from J; junction bases left unmatched: 7. The CDR3 protein is CASSVAWTSGLYNEQFF. The CDR3 nucleotides are TGTGCCAGCAGCGTAGCCTGGACTAGCGGACTATACAATGAGCAGTTCTTC.

This clone was seen a single time. V gene TRBV5-1 combines with J gene TRBJ1-1, with 9 nucleotides matching TRBD1. Germline V lookup: CDR1 SGHRS, CDR2 YFSETQ. The CDR3 extends over 15 amino acids. J lost 4 bases, V lost 4 bases, and 8 bases had no gene match. The DNA of the CDR3 is TGCGCCAGCAGCACCTCGGGACAGGGCGGCACTGAAGCTTTCTTT. Protein product: CASSTSGQGGTEAFF.

This clone was detected only once. The CDR3 loop reads CASSLLPLAGVRNEQFF. The CDR3 bases are TGTGCCAGCAGCTTACTCCCGCTAGCGGGAGTACGCAATGAGCAGTTCTTC. This chain uses TRBV13 with TRBJ2-1, with 10 nucleotides matching TRBD2. With 2 bases clipped from V and 6 bases from J, the junction kept 10 bases outside the gene matches. Germline V lookup: CDR1 PRHDT, CDR2 FYEKMQ (reference sequence). This CDR3 comprises 17 residues. Based on the CDR3 plus reference TRBV13 and TRBJ2-1, the full variable domain is AAGVIQSPRHLIKEKRETATLKCYPIPRHDTVYWYQQGPGQDPQFLISFYEKMQSDKGSIPDRFSAQQFSDYHSELNMSSLELGDSALYFCASSLLPLAGVRNEQFFGPGTRLTVL.

V usage is TRBV14 and J usage is TRBJ2-3; D may be TRBD1 (8 bases). The germline V gene has CDR1 SGHDN and CDR2 FVKESK. V gave up 2 bases and J gave up 4 bases, with 13 bases separating them. This CDR3 region has 15 residues. CDR3 protein: CASSQRTGRADTQYF. The CDR3 DNA reads as TGTGCCAGCAGCCAACGGACAGGGAGGGCAGATACGCAGTATTTT. Full variable domain (missing parts from reference TRBV14 and TRBJ2-3): EAGVTQFPSHSVIEKGQTVTLRCDPISGHDNLYWYRRVMGKEIKFLLHFVKESKQDESGMPNNRFLAERTGGTYSTLKVQPAELEDSGVYFCASSQRTGRADTQYFGPGTRLTVL.

V usage is TRBV5-8 and J usage is TRBJ2-1, with 9 bases matching TRBD1. The CDR3 runs 15 residues. V was pared by 2 bases and J by 10 bases, with 10 bases of the junction left unmatched. Germline V gene lookup returns CDR1 SGHTS and CDR2 YDEGEE. CDR3 region: CASSFWATGGGEQFF. The CDR3 DNA reads TGTGCCAGCAGCTTCTGGGCGACAGGGGGAGGCGAGCAGTTCTTC. Together with reference TRBV5-8 and TRBJ2-1, the CDR3 gives the full variable domain: EAGVTQSPTHLIKTRGQQATLRCSPISGHTSVYWYQQALGLGLQFLLWYDEGEERNRGNFPPRFSGRQFPNYSSELNVNALELEDSALYLCASSFWATGGGEQFFGPGTRLTVL.

The chain joins TRBV30 to TRBJ2-3, with TRBD2 identical over 7 bases. The V segment lost 4 bases and the J segment 4 bases; nucleotides outside the gene matches: 8. The length of the CDR3 is 14 residues. CDR1 and CDR2 from the germline V gene are GTSNPN and SVGIG (reference sequence). The CDR3 region has the DNA TGTGCCTGGAAGCCCGCGGGAGTGGCAGATACGCAGTATTTT. Translating it yields CAWKPAGVADTQYF.